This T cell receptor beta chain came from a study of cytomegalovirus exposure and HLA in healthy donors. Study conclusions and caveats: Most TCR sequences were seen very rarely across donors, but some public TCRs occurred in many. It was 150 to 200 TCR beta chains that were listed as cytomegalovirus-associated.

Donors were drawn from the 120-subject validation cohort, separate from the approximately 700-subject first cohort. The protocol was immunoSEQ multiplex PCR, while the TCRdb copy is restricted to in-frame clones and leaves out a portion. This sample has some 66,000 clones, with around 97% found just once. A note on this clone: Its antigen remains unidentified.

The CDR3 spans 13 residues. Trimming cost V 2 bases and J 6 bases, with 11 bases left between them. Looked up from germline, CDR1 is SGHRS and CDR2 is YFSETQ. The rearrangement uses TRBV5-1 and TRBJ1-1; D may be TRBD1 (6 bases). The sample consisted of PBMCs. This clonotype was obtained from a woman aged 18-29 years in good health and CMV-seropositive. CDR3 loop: CASSLTGLPEAFF. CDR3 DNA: TGCGCCAGCAGCTTAACAGGGCTACCTGAAGCTTTCTTT.